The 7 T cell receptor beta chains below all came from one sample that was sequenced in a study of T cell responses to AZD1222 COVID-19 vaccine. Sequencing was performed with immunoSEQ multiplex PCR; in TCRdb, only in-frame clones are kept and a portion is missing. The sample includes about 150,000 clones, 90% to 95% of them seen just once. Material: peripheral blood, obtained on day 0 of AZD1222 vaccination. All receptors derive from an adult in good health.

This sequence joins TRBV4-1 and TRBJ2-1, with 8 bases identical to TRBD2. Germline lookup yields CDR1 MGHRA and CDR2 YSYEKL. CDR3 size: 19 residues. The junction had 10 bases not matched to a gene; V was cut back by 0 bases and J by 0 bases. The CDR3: CASSQEAGGLPSSYNEQFF. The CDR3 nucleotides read TGCGCCAGCAGCCAAGAGGCGGGGGGCCTTCCTAGCTCCTACAATGAGCAGTTCTTC.

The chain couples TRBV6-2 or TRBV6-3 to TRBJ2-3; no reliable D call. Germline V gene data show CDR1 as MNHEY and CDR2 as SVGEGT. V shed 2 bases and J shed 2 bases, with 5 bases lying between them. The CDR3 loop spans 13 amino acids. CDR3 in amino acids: CASSYLFTDTQYF. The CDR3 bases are TGTGCCAGCAGTTACCTGTTCACAGATACGCAGTATTTT.

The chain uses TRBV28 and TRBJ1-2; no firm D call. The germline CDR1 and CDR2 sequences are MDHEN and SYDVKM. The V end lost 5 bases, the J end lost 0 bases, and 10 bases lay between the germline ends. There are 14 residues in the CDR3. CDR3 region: CASSPYLANYGYTF. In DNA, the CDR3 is TGTGCCAGCAGTCCCTACTTGGCTAACTATGGCTACACCTTC.

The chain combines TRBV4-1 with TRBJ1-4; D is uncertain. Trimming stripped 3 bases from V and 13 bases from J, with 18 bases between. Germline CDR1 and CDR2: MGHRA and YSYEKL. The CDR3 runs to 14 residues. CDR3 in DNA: TGCGCCAGCAGCCACAAAAAAGGTAGGGTCGGACTGTTTTTT. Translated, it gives CASSHKKGRVGLFF.

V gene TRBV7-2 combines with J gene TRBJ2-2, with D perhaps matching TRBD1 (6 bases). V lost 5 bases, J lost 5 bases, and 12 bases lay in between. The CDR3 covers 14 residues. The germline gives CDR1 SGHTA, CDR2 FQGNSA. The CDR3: CASSPQGVTGELFF. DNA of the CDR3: TGTGCCAGCAGCCCACAGGGAGTTACCGGGGAGCTGTTTTTT. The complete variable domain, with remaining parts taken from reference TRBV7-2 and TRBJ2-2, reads GAGVSQSPSNKVTEKGKDVELRCDPISGHTALYWYRQSLGQGLEFLIYFQGNSAPDKSGLPSDRFSAERTGGSVSTLTIQRTQQEDSAVYLCASSPQGVTGELFFGEGSRLTVL.

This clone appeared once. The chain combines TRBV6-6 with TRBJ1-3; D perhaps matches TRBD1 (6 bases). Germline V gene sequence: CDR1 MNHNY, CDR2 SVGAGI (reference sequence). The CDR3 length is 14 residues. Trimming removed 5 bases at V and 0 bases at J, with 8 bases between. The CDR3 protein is CASSIRGSGNTIYF. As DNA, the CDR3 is TGTGCCAGCAGTATCAGGGGCTCTGGAAACACCATATATTTT.

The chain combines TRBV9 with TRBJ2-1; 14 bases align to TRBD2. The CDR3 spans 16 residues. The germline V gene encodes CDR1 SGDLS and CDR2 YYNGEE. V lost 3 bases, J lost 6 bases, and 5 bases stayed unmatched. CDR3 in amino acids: CASSGAGTSGSNEQFF. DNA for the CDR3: TGTGCCAGCAGCGGGGCCGGGACTAGCGGGAGCAATGAGCAGTTCTTC. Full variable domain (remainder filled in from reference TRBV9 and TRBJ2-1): DSGVTQTPKHLITATGQRVTLRCSPRSGDLSVYWYQQSLDQGLQFLIQYYNGEERAKGNILERFSAQQFPDLHSELNLSSLELGDSALYFCASSGAGTSGSNEQFFGPGTRLTVL.